This record covers a single TCR beta chain. This specimen belongs to a study of blood T cell repertoires in COVID-19. On the study more broadly: Specimens from acute and convalescent COVID-19 originated in the United States, Italy and Spain. The cDNA or gDNA used as material had been derived from T cells, B-cell-depleted T cells, or PBMCs.

Per the original methods: Reference gene primer amplification gave estimated nucleated cell counts. This table comes from immunoSEQ multiplex PCR, and its TCRdb copy is limited to in-frame clones, with some not included. For V, J and clone size, that table is used; D and trimming come from the DNA. The sample shows over 200,000 clones, about 89% of them seen only once. V dropped 7 bases and J dropped 2 bases, with 12 bases sitting between them. The CDR3 totals 14 residues. Germline V gene sequence: CDR1 SNHLY, CDR2 FYNNEI. The sequenced sample was peripheral blood. This chain joins TRBV2 and TRBJ1-5; D is perhaps TRBD1 (5 bases). The source is a man aged 40-50 years who had recovered from COVID-19. The chain's CDR3 is CASTAGIGNQPQHF. CDR3 DNA sequence: TGTGCCAGCACTGCAGGGATCGGCAATCAGCCCCAGCATTTT.